This entry features one T cell receptor (beta chain) sequence. Its antigen remains unidentified. These data originate in a study of CD8 T cells in ankylosing spondylitis. Study outcomes and limitations: The study looked at matched synovial fluid samples from ankylosing spondylitis patients. Disease-linked clones were reported to be significantly enriched there. What appeared characteristic of ankylosing spondylitis blood was a TCR beta motif of under 10 highly homologous variants.

Libraries for TCR beta were made by quantitative 5'-RACE with molecular barcodes. MiXCR was run by TCRdb on the 5' RACE reads, yielding one entry per CDR3 protein. The data hold 200,000 to 250,000 distinct CDR3 sequences, with roughly 6.6% observed a single time. Germline V gene lookup returns CDR1 MGHDK and CDR2 SYGVNS. V dropped 6 bases and J dropped 5 bases, with 11 bases sitting between them. The CDR3 spans 12 residues. The chain carries TRBV25-1 and TRBJ2-7; unclear D gene. The sample taken for sequencing was blood, either unsorted or a sorted T cell fraction (not recorded which). The receptor comes from a male donor with ankylosing spondylitis. The CDR3 is CASRAGSHEQYF. CDR3 nucleotide sequence: TGTGCCAGCAGGGCCGGGTCGCACGAGCAGTACTTC.